The entry that follows covers one T cell receptor (beta chain) sequence. The data were taken from a study of CD8 T cells in Susac syndrome. Reverse transcription of about 0.5 to 1 ug RNA was carried out with random hexamers. TCRdb redid the calling of the immunoSEQ multiplex PCR reads with MiXCR, one entry per CDR3 protein. The table records roughly 120,000 distinct CDR3 sequences, 85% to 95% of them present only once. The multiple sclerosis control cohort comprised treatment-naive individuals presenting with stable or active relapsing-remitting disease. Negative isolation was applied to CD8+ and CD4+ T cells, and FACS enrichment was applied to TEMRA cells. The sequencing input was CD4+ T cells from PBMCs. This TCR derives from a human donor with multiple sclerosis.

The CDR3 nucleotides read TGTGCCAGCAGGCGTGATGCCTCTGGAAACACCATATATTTT. Amino acid sequence: CASRRDASGNTIYF. This sequence joins TRBV12-3 or TRBV12-4 and TRBJ1-3; D remains ambiguous. Trimming took off 6 bases at V and 0 bases at J, with 9 bases between the two ends. CDR3 size: 14 residues.